These 25 T cell receptor beta chains were sequenced from one sample in a study of CD8 T cells in seronegative destructive rheumatoid arthritis. Profiled with immunoSEQ multiplex PCR; TCRdb holds only in-frame clones, not every one. The data show under 15,000 clones, roughly 80% seen once. Sequencing input: CD8+ T cells from blood. Every receptor here comes from a woman between 30 and 55 years old with seronegative destructive rheumatoid arthritis.

The J gene is TRBJ1-3, the V gene TRBV5-5; 9 bases are a match to TRBD1. Per germline, CDR1 SGHKS and CDR2 YYEKEE (reference sequence). Trimming cost V 7 bases and J 1 base; bases outside gene matches: 6. The CDR3 spans 15 residues. CDR3 sequence: CASSFGQGSGNTIYF. The DNA of the CDR3 is TGTGCCAGCTCATTCGGACAGGGGTCTGGAAACACCATATATTTT. Together with reference TRBV5-5 and TRBJ1-3, the CDR3 gives the full variable domain: DAGVTQSPTHLIKTRGQQVTLRCSPISGHKSVSWYQQVLGQGPQFIFQYYEKEERGRGNFPDRFSARQFPNYSSELNVNALLLGDSALYLCASSFGQGSGNTIYFGEGSWLTVV.

The gene calls are TRBV2 and TRBJ1-1; D possibly corresponds to TRBD1 (5 bases). Trimming cost V 3 bases and J 7 bases, with 21 bases left between them. The germline V gene encodes CDR1 SNHLY and CDR2 FYNNEI. The CDR3 contains 16 residues. For the CDR3, the DNA is TGTGCCAGCAGTGACTCCTCGGGGGACGGAATATATGAAGCTTTCTTT. It specifies CASSDSSGDGIYEAFF.

The chain combines TRBV10-2 with TRBJ1-2; a possible D gene is TRBD1 (5 bases). The CDR3 spans 13 residues. Per germline, CDR1 WSHSY and CDR2 SAAADI. V dropped 7 bases and J dropped 5 bases, with 14 bases sitting between them. The CDR3 spells CASIAARGYGYTF. In DNA, the CDR3 is TGCGCCAGCATAGCGGCTCGGGGGTATGGCTACACCTTC.

The rearrangement uses TRBV20-1 and TRBJ1-2; D uncertain. The CDR3 sequence is 10 residues long. Germline V lookup: CDR1 DFQATT, CDR2 SNEGSKA (reference sequence). V lost 5 bases and J 6 bases, leaving 7 bases between the germline ends. Written as DNA, the CDR3 is TGCAGTGCTCCCCATGATGGCTACACCTTC. Protein: CSAPHDGYTF.

V usage is TRBV4-1 and J usage is TRBJ1-1; the D gene is possibly TRBD1 (5 bases). Germline V gene lookup returns CDR1 MGHRA and CDR2 YSYEKL. The length of the CDR3 is 15 residues. V was clipped by 0 bases and J by 1 base, with 9 bases between them. The CDR3 protein is CASSQEEGTNTEAFF. DNA for the CDR3: TGCGCCAGCAGCCAAGAGGAGGGGACGAACACTGAAGCTTTCTTT.

This chain uses TRBV4-1 with TRBJ2-2; TRBD1 agrees at 9 bases. Germline CDR1 and CDR2: MGHRA and YSYEKL. V was clipped by 4 bases and J by 5 bases; unmatched bases: 5. This CDR3 contains 15 residues. The CDR3 DNA is TGCGCCAGCAGCCCGGGACAGGGATGGACCGGGGAGCTGTTTTTT. It translates to CASSPGQGWTGELFF.

The rearrangement uses TRBV6-1 and TRBJ2-1; a possible D gene is TRBD2 (6 bases). CDR3 length: 13 residues. Germline V gene data show CDR1 as MNHNS and CDR2 as SASEGT. V dropped 4 bases and J dropped 5 bases, with 9 bases sitting between them. The CDR3 region has the DNA TGTGCCAGCAGTGGACTAGGGAACAATGAGCAGTTCTTC. This gives the protein CASSGLGNNEQFF.

J is TRBJ2-1 and V is TRBV14; perhaps TRBD2 as D (5 bases). V was trimmed by 4 bases and J by 10 bases, leaving 14 bases between them. The CDR3 has 13 residues. Per the germline V gene, CDR1 is SGHDN and CDR2 is FVKESK. The CDR3 DNA follows: TGTGCCAGCAGCCCCGATTTCGGAGGCGAGCAGTTCTTC. Translation gives CASSPDFGGEQFF.

This sequence joins TRBV11-1 and TRBJ2-1, with 9 bases that match TRBD1. The V gene's germline CDR1 is SGHAT and CDR2 FQDESV (reference sequence). The ends lost 1 base at V and 10 bases at J; junction bases unmatched: 5. The CDR3 loop spans 14 amino acids. The CDR3 bases are TGTGCCAGCAGCTTAGGGAGGACAGGGGCAGAGCAGTTCTTC. Translating it yields CASSLGRTGAEQFF.

V usage is TRBV7-9 and J usage is TRBJ2-3; D might be TRBD2 (5 bases). Trimming took 1 base from V and 2 from J, leaving 10 bases between them. The V gene's germline CDR1 is SEHNR and CDR2 FQNEAQ (reference sequence). The CDR3 loop spans 15 amino acids. CDR3: CASSLVTSDTDTQYF. The CDR3 DNA sequence: TGTGCCAGCAGCTTAGTAACTAGTGACACAGATACGCAGTATTTT.

This rearrangement joins TRBV6-1 to TRBJ2-1; TRBD2 matches at 12 bases. V lost 8 bases, J lost 3 bases, and 2 bases stayed unmatched. The length of the CDR3 is 14 residues. Germline V gene sequence: CDR1 MNHNS, CDR2 SASEGT. The CDR3 protein is CASGGLAGYNEQFF. The CDR3 nucleotides are TGTGCCAGCGGGGGACTAGCGGGCTACAATGAGCAGTTCTTC.

V usage is TRBV7-6 and J usage is TRBJ1-1, with a weak D call TRBD1 (5 bases). V lost 3 bases, J lost 5 bases, and 13 bases lay in between. The CDR3 covers 14 residues. Germline V gene data show CDR1 as SGHVS and CDR2 as FNYEAQ. In nucleotides, the CDR3 is TGTGCCAGCAGCTTGGGTACAAGGGGTACTGAAGCTTTCTTT. Translation: CASSLGTRGTEAFF. Combining the CDR3 with reference TRBV7-6 and TRBJ1-1 gives the whole variable domain GAGVSQSPRYKVTKRGQDVALRCDPISGHVSLYWYRQALGQGPEFLTYFNYEAQQDKSGLPNDRFSAERPEGSISTLTIQRTEQRDSAMYRCASSLGTRGTEAFFGQGTRLTVV.

This clone was counted between two and nine times. V is TRBV21-1 and J is TRBJ1-6; no DNA check was done on the table's D call, TRBD1. TRBV21-1 is assigned pseudogene status. The CDR3 length is 19 residues. The CDR3 DNA reads TGTGCCAGCAGCAGACAGCAGTTAATACCTAGCTCCTATAATTCACCCCTCCACTTT. Translated, it gives CASSRQQLIPSSYNSPLHF.

This chain joins TRBV4-1 and TRBJ1-1, with unresolved D. The germline CDR1 and CDR2 sequences are MGHRA and YSYEKL. Trimming removed 1 base from V and 1 base from J, with 10 bases in between. The CDR3 covers 15 residues. The CDR3 loop reads CASSQGLGPNTEAFF. The CDR3 coding sequence is TGCGCCAGCAGCCAAGGGTTGGGCCCGAACACTGAAGCTTTCTTT.

The chain links TRBV6-5 to TRBJ2-6, with a weak D call TRBD1 (6 bases). V was clipped by 8 bases and J by 2 bases, with 13 bases between them. There are 15 residues in the CDR3. Germline V gene lookup returns CDR1 MNHEY and CDR2 SVGAGI. CDR3 nucleotides: TGTGCCAGCCACTTTTACAGGGCTGGGGCCAACGTCCTGACTTTC. Translation gives CASHFYRAGANVLTF.

In this sample, this clone turned up a few times. The genes are TRBV6-1 and TRBJ2-5, with TRBD2 identical over 12 bases. Germline V CDR1 and CDR2: MNHNS, SASEGT. This CDR3 has 15 residues. V was clipped by 7 bases and J by 5 bases; unmatched bases: 8. The CDR3 reads CASNRLAGELETQYF. DNA of the CDR3: TGTGCCAGCAACCGACTAGCGGGGGAACTGGAGACCCAGTACTTC.

This clone rates as medium-sized. The chain joins TRBV7-9 to TRBJ2-4, with 12 bases matching TRBD1. The CDR3 totals 17 residues. After removal of 1 base from V and 8 bases from J, the junction contained 9 bases not matched to a gene. Germline lookup yields CDR1 SEHNR and CDR2 FQNEAQ (reference sequence). The CDR3 DNA reads TGTGCCAGCAGCTTAGGGACTGGGACAGGGGGCTTGGACATTCAGTACTTC. As protein: CASSLGTGTGGLDIQYF.

The chain uses TRBV5-8 and TRBJ1-4, with D hard to call. The V end was cut by 0 bases, the J end by 2 bases, with 14 bases between. This CDR3 region has 17 residues. In germline, CDR1 is SGHTS, CDR2 YDEGEE. This chain's CDR3 is CASSLDLGDMTNEKLFF. CDR3 DNA: TGTGCCAGCAGCTTGGATCTGGGCGATATGACTAATGAAAAACTGTTTTTT.

This clone came up once. The genes are TRBV6-6 and TRBJ1-1, with a possible D match to TRBD1 (6 bases). CDR1 is MNHNY and CDR2 is SVGAGI in the germline V gene (reference sequence). CDR3 length: 16 amino acids. V was clipped by 10 bases and J by 6 bases, with 27 bases between them. The CDR3 sequence is CATITGMPLSLPEAFF. In nucleotides, the CDR3 is TGTGCCACCATAACAGGGATGCCCTTAAGTTTACCTGAAGCTTTCTTT.

The rearrangement joins TRBV28 to TRBJ2-7, with 7 bases aligning to TRBD1. The CDR3 has 15 residues. Trimming cost V 5 bases and J 6 bases; bases outside gene matches: 13. Germline lookup yields CDR1 MDHEN and CDR2 SYDVKM. The CDR3 region is CASSRSPQGKGEQYV. CDR3 in DNA: TGTGCCAGCAGTAGATCCCCACAGGGGAAGGGCGAGCAGTACGTC.

The gene calls are TRBV9 and TRBJ2-2; TRBD1 might be the D (6 bases). The CDR3 contains 14 residues. The germline gives CDR1 SGDLS, CDR2 YYNGEE. V was clipped by 4 bases and J by 4 bases, with 11 bases between them. CDR3 protein: CASSLKDSTGELFF. CDR3 sequence (DNA): TGTGCCAGCAGCTTGAAGGACAGCACCGGGGAGCTGTTTTTT.

Written as DNA, the CDR3 is TGCGCCAGCGCCACTGAGGCCAACAATGAGCAGTTCTTC. It codes for CASATEANNEQFF. V gene TRBV10-2 combines with J gene TRBJ2-1; D is unresolved. Trimming cost V 8 bases and J 5 bases, with 13 bases left between them. Germline V gives CDR1 WSHSY, CDR2 SAAADI. This CDR3 is built from 13 residues.

The chain is built from TRBV28 and TRBJ1-3; D ambiguous. CDR3 length equals 16 residues. Germline-derived CDR1 and CDR2 are MDHEN and SYDVKM. Trimming stripped 3 bases from V and 0 bases from J, with 12 bases between. The CDR3 region is CASSLEPGPSGNTIYF. CDR3 in DNA: TGTGCCAGCAGTTTGGAGCCGGGTCCCTCTGGAAACACCATATATTTT.

The chain is built from TRBV28 and TRBJ1-4, with D unclear. V gave up 2 bases and J gave up 12 bases, with 16 bases separating them. The germline CDR1 and CDR2 sequences are MDHEN and SYDVKM. The CDR3 loop spans 14 amino acids. As DNA, the CDR3 is TGTGCCAGCAGTTTAACGGGAGCTAGAGGCGAACTGTTTTTT. This sequence encodes CASSLTGARGELFF.

The sample holds a few counts of this clone. The rearrangement joins TRBV5-1 to TRBJ2-1; TRBD1 matches 10 bases. This CDR3 spans 15 amino acids. CDR1 and CDR2 from the germline V gene are SGHRS and YFSETQ. V shed 2 bases and J 9 bases; nucleotides not matched to a gene: 8. CDR3 sequence: CASSFGTGAAIEQFF. For the CDR3, the DNA is TGCGCCAGCAGCTTCGGGACAGGGGCGGCCATTGAGCAGTTCTTC.